The 5 T cell receptor beta chains given below trace back to one sample, sequenced in a study of blood T cell repertoires in COVID-19. The protocol was immunoSEQ multiplex PCR, while the TCRdb copy is restricted to in-frame clones and leaves out a portion. Of tens of thousands of clones listed, just under 85% are singletons. The sequenced sample consisted of peripheral blood. The receptors stem from a man aged 65 to 79 with acute or convalescent COVID-19.

The CDR3 bases are TGTGCCAGCAGCCCCAACCGAAACGGGGTAGGCATATTCAATGAGCAGTTCTTC. Residues: CASSPNRNGVGIFNEQFF. The gene calls are TRBV9 and TRBJ2-1, with TRBD2 as a possible D gene (5 bases). Germline V gene sequence: CDR1 SGDLS, CDR2 YYNGEE. Trimming took 4 bases from V and 6 from J, leaving 26 bases between them. This CDR3 has 18 residues.

The J gene is TRBJ2-3, the V gene TRBV7-9; D not resolved. The ends were cut back, 3 bases at V and 3 bases at J, with 10 bases in the middle. Germline V lookup: CDR1 SEHNR, CDR2 FQNEAQ (reference sequence). CDR3 length: 14 amino acids. The CDR3 spells CASSLAVSTDTQYF. The CDR3 nucleotides read TGTGCCAGCAGCTTGGCGGTATCTACAGATACGCAGTATTTT.

The count of this clone is one. The chain carries TRBV5-4 and TRBJ2-5; TRBD2 matches at 11 bases. Losses at the gene ends were 0 bases for V and 2 bases for J; bases not matched to a gene: 0. CDR1 SGHNT and CDR2 YYREEE come from the germline V gene (reference sequence). This CDR3 has 15 amino acids. The CDR3 bases are TGTGCCAGCAGCTTGGGGACTAGCGGGCAAGAGACCCAGTACTTC. Protein sequence: CASSLGTSGQETQYF. Supplemented by reference TRBV5-4 and TRBJ2-5, the full variable domain reads ETGVTQSPTHLIKTRGQQVTLRCSSQSGHNTVSWYQQALGQGPQFIFQYYREEENGRGNFPPRFSGLQFPNYSSELNVNALELDDSALYLCASSLGTSGQETQYFGPGTRLLVL.

The chain couples TRBV6-1 to TRBJ2-5, with a weak D call TRBD2 (6 bases). Germline CDR1 and CDR2: MNHNS and SASEGT. The V and J ends lost 0 bases and 3 bases respectively, with 11 bases between them. This CDR3 is built from 15 residues. Here the CDR3 reads CASSEADYPEETQYF. In DNA, the CDR3 is TGTGCCAGCAGTGAAGCGGACTACCCGGAAGAGACCCAGTACTTC.

The V and J genes are TRBV2 and TRBJ1-2, with 9 bases matching TRBD1. From germline, CDR1 is SNHLY and CDR2 FYNNEI. The CDR3 runs to 13 residues. The J segment lost 5 bases and the V segment lost 5 bases, leaving 3 bases of the junction unmatched. DNA for the CDR3: TGTGCCAGCAGTCGGACAGGGGAATATGGCTACACCTTC. Translating it yields CASSRTGEYGYTF.